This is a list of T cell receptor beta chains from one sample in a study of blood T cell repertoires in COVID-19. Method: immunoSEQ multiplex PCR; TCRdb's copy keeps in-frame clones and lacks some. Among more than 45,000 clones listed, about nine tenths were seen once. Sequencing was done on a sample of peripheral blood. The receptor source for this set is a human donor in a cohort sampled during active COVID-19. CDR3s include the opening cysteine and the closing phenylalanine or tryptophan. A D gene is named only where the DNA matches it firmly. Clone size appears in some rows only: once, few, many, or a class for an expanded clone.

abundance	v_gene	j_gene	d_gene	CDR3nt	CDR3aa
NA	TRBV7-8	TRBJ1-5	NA	TGTGCCAGCAGTTTAAGCGGTCCGGGGTCAGGTCAGCCCCAGCATTTT	CASSLSGPGSGQPQHF
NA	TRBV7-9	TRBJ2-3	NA	TGTGCCAGCAGCTTAGAACTAGCCGGCACAGATACGCAGTATTTT	CASSLELAGTDTQYF
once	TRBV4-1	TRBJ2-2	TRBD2	TGCGCCAGCAGCCAAGCGGCGGGGGACCTCACCGGGGAGCTGTTTTTT	CASSQAAGDLTGELFF
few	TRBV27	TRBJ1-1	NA	TGTGCCAGCAGTTTGCAGGGAGGGGGGAACACTGAAGCTTTCTTT	CASSLQGGGNTEAFF
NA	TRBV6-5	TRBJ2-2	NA	TGTGCCAGCAGTTACGTGACAGGCGGCGGGGAGCTGTTTTTT	CASSYVTGGGELFF
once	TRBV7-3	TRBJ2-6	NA	TGTGCCAGCAGCTTAGGGAGCCCAGGGGCCGGGGCCAACGTCCTGACTTTC	CASSLGSPGAGANVLTF
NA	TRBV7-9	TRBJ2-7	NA	TGTGCCAGCAGCTTGGGGGGAGATAACGAGCAGTACTTC	CASSLGGDNEQYF
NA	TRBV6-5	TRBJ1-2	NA	TGTGCCAGCAGAACGGGGAAAGGCTACACCTTC	CASRTGKGYTF
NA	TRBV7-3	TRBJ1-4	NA	TGTGCCAGCAGCCGAGGGACTAATGAAAAACTGTTTTTT	CASSRGTNEKLFF
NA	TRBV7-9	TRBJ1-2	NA	TGTGCCAGCAGCTTCCTGAGCGGGGGCTACACCTTC	CASSFLSGGYTF
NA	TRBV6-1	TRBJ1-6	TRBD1	TGTGCCAGCAGTCCGACAGGGGTTGATTCACCCCTCCACTTT	CASSPTGVDSPLHF
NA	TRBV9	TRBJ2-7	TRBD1	TGTGCCAGCAGCGTAGGGGGACAGGGGCCTCCTCACTTC	CASSVGGQGPPHF
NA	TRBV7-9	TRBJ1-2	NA	TGTGCCAGCAGCCCCGTAGGAGGGGATTATGGCTACACCTTC	CASSPVGGDYGYTF
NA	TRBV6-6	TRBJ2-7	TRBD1	TGTGCCAGCAGACACTACAGGGGAAATAACGTATACGAGCAGTACTTC	CASRHYRGNNVYEQYF
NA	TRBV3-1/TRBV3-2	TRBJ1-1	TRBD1	TGTGCCAGCAGCCAGCCCGGGACAGGGGGCACTGAAGCTTTCTTT	CASSQPGTGGTEAFF
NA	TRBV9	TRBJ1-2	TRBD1	TGTGCCAGCAGCTCCCGGGACAGCCCCCCAGGTGGCTACACCTTC	CASSSRDSPPGGYTF
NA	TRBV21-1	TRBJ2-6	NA	TGTGCCAGCAGACTCGGGGCTGGGGCCAACGTCCTGACTTTC	CASRLGAGANVLTF
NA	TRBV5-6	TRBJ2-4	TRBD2	TGTGCCAGCAGCTTGGCTAGCGGGGTAGCCAAAAACATTCAGTACTTC	CASSLASGVAKNIQYF
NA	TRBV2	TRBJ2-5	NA	TGTGCCAGCAGTGATTTTCATCGGGCGGGAGAGACCCAGTACTTC	CASSDFHRAGETQYF
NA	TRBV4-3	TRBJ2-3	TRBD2	TGCGCCAGCAGCCAAGAAGGGACCGGGACTAGCGTCGATACGCAGTATTTT	CASSQEGTGTSVDTQYF
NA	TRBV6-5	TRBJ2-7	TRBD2	TGTGCCAGCAGAACACTAGCGGGGGGCGAGGTCGAGCAGTACTTC	CASRTLAGGEVEQYF
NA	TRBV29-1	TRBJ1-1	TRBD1	TGCAGCGTTGACTTGACAGGGGAGAACACTGAAGCTTTCTTT	CSVDLTGENTEAFF
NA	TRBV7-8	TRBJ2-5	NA	TGTGCCAGCAGCCCTGTGGAGAGGGCCCGGGAGACCCAGTACTTC	CASSPVERARETQYF
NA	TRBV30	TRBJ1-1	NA	TGTGCCTGGAGTGTGGGGTGGCAGGGCCGATTAACGAACACTGAAGCTTTCTTT	CAWSVGWQGRLTNTEAFF
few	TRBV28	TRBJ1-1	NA	TGTGCCAGCAGTTCCGCCGGGACAAGAAACACTGAAGCTTTCTTT	CASSSAGTRNTEAFF
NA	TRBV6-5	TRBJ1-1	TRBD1	TGTGCCAGCAGTCGGGACAGGGAAGGCACTGAAGCTTTCTTT	CASSRDREGTEAFF
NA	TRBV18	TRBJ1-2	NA	TGTGCCAGCTCACCACAGGACAGCTCACCAGATGGCTACACCTTC	CASSPQDSSPDGYTF
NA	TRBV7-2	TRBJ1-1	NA	TGTGCCAGCAGCTTACAGGCCCTGAACACTGAAGCTTTCTTT	CASSLQALNTEAFF
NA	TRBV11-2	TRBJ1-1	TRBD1	TGTGCCAGCAGCTCGCCCCGGACAGGGGGCACTGAAGCTTTCTTT	CASSSPRTGGTEAFF
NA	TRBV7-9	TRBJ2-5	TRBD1	TGTGCCAGCAGCCCACTTGGGACAGGGAGGCTTGAGACCCAGTACTTC	CASSPLGTGRLETQYF
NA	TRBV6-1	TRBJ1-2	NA	TGTGCCAGCAGTGAAGGGTACGGGAACTATGGCTACACCTTC	CASSEGYGNYGYTF
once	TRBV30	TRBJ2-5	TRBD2	TGTGCCTGGAGTTTGGGACTAGCAGGAGAGACCCAGTACTTC	CAWSLGLAGETQYF